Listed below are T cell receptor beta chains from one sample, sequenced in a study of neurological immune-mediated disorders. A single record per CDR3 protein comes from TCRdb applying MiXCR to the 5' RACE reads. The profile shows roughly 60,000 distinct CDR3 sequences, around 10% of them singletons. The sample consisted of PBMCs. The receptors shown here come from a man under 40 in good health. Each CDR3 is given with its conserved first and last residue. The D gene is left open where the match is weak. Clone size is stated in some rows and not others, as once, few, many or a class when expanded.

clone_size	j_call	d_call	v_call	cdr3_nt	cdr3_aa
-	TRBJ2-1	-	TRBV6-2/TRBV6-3	TGTGCCAGCAGTTCAATTTGGGGTGAGCAGTTCTTC	CASSSIWGEQFF
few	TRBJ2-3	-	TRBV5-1	TGCGCCAGCAGCCCCGAGGCCTATGTAGGCACAGATACGCAGTATTTT	CASSPEAYVGTDTQYF
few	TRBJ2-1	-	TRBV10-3	TGTGCCATCACAGGGGCGCGAAGGTACAATGAGCAGTTCTTC	CAITGARRYNEQFF
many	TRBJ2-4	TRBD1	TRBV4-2	TGTGCCAGCAGCCAAGAACAGGGGTCTAAAGCCAAAAACATTCAGTACTTC	CASSQEQGSKAKNIQYF
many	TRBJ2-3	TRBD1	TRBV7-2	TGTGCCAGCAGCCGTTTTGGGACAGGGGACACAGATACGCAGTATTTT	CASSRFGTGDTDTQYF
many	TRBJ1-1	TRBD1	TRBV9	TGTGCCAGCAGCCCTCCCAGGGGGGTGGACACTGAAGCTTTCTTT	CASSPPRGVDTEAFF
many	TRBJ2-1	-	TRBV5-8	TGTGCCAGCAGCGTTGATCCGGGGTTTCTTTACAATGAGCAGTTCTTC	CASSVDPGFLYNEQFF
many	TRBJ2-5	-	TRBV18	TGTGCCAGCTCACCTGGGAGAGAGACCCAGTACTTC	CASSPGRETQYF
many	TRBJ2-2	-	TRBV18	TGTGCCAGCTCACCAATTGCGGAGCGCACCGGGGAGCTGTTTTTT	CASSPIAERTGELFF
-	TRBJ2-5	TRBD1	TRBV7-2	TGTGCTAGCAGCCCCTTGACAGGGGAGACCCAGTACTTC	CASSPLTGETQYF
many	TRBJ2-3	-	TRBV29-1	TGCAGCGTTGATCCTACTCTTAGTGCAGATACGCAGTATTTT	CSVDPTLSADTQYF
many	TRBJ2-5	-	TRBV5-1	TGCGCCAGCAGCTTGTCCGGGACAACCCAAGAGACCCAGTACTTC	CASSLSGTTQETQYF
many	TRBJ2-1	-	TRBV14	TGTGCCAGCAGCCAAGTGGTCCCCCACTCCTACAATGAGCAGTTCTTC	CASSQVVPHSYNEQFF
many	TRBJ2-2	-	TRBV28	TGTGCCAGCAGTTTTGGGGGCATGGACACCGGGGAGCTGTTTTTT	CASSFGGMDTGELFF
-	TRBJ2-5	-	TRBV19	TGTGCCAGTAATCAGTATATTGGAGAGACCCAGTACTTC	CASNQYIGETQYF
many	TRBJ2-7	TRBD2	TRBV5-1	TGCGCCAGCAGCTTGAGTCTAGGCACGGGGGGGGAGCAGTACTTC	CASSLSLGTGGEQYF